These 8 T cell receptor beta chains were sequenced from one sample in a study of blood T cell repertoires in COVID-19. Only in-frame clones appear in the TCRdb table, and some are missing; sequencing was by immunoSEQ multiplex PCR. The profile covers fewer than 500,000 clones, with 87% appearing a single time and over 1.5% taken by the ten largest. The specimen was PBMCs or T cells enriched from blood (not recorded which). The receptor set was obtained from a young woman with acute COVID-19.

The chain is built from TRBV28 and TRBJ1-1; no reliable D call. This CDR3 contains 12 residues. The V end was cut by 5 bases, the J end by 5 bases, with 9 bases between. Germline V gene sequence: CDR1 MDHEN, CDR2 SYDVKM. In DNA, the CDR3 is TGTGCCAGCAGTGGAGGAGAGACTGAAGCTTTCTTT. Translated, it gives CASSGGETEAFF. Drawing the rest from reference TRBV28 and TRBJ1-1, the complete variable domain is DVKVTQSSRYLVKRTGEKVFLECVQDMDHENMFWYRQDPGLGLRLIYFSYDVKMKEKGDIPEGYSVSREKKERFSLILESASTNQTSMYLCASSGGETEAFFGQGTRLTVV.

CDR3 nucleotide sequence: TGTGCCAGCAGTTTTGTGCCGGGGGGTAAGGAGTTCTTC. Translated, it gives CASSFVPGGKEFF. The chain employs TRBV12-3 or TRBV12-4 and TRBJ2-1; 7 nucleotides agree with TRBD2. The CDR3 length is 13 residues. V gave up 3 bases and J gave up 14 bases; unmatched junction bases: 10.

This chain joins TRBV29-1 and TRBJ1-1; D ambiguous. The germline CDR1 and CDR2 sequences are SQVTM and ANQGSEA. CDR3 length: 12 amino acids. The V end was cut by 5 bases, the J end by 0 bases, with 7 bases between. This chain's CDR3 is CSVQEVNTEAFF. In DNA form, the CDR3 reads TGCAGCGTTCAGGAGGTGAACACTGAAGCTTTCTTT.

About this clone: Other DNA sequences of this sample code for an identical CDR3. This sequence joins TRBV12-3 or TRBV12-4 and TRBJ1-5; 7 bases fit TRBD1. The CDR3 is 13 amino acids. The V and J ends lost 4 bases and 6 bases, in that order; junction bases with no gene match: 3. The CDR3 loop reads CASSSGGGQPQHF. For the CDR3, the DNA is TGTGCCAGCAGTTCAGGGGGTGGTCAGCCCCAGCATTTT.

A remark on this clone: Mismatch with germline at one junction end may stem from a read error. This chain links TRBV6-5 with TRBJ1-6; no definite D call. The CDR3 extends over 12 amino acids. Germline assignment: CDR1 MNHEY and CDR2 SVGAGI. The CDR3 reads CATRPENSPLHF. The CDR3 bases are TGCGCCACCAGGCCGGAGAATTCACCCCTCCACTTT.

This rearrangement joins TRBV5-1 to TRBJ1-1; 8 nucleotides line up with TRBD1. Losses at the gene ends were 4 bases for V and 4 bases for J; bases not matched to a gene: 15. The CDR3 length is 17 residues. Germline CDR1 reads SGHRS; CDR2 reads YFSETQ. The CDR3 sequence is CASSPIGQGELFTEAFF. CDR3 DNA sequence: TGCGCCAGCAGCCCCATCGGACAGGGAGAGTTGTTCACTGAAGCTTTCTTT.

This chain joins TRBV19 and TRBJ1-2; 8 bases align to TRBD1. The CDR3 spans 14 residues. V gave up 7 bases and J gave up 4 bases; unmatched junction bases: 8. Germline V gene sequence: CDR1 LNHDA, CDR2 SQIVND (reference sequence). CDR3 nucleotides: TGTGCCAGTACTCCGACAGGGGTTCGCTATGGCTACACCTTC. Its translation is CASTPTGVRYGYTF.

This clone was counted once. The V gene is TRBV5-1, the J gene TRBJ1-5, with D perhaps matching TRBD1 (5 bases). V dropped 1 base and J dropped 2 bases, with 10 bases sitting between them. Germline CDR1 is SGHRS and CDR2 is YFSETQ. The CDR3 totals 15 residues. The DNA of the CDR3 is TGCGCCAGCAGCTTGATAGGGGAGGGCAATCAGCCCCAGCATTTT. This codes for CASSLIGEGNQPQHF.